What follows are 12 T cell receptor beta chains derived from one specimen sequenced in a study of T cells in Graves' hyperthyroidism and ophthalmopathy. Amplification yielded TCR beta CDR3 regions, with RNA transcripts as the source. Using the HTBI primer set, a first-round RT-PCR was run on the TCR CDR3. TCRdb used MiXCR to reprocess the multiplex PCR reads, holding one entry per CDR3 protein. Of around 300,000 distinct CDR3 sequences in the sample, approximately 15% were seen once. The sample comprised blood. The origin of the receptors is a woman in her 30s with Graves' hyperthyroidism.

On this clonotype itself: One end of the junction varies from germline; a read error may be responsible. The CDR3 bases are TGTGCCAGCTTACCACCGGGACTAGCGGAGTACACAGATACGCAGTATTTT. Protein: CASLPPGLAEYTDTQYF. The chain joins TRBV18 to TRBJ2-3; the match to TRBD2 covers 11 bases. The length of the CDR3 is 17 residues. The germline V gene has CDR1 KGHSH and CDR2 LQKENI.

This chain connects TRBV18 to TRBJ2-1; D possibly corresponds to TRBD2 (5 bases). The V and J ends lost 3 bases and 4 bases respectively, with 13 bases between them. The CDR3 consists of 15 residues. Germline V lookup: CDR1 KGHSH, CDR2 LQKENI. DNA of the CDR3: TGTGCCAGCTCACCGGAGGCAGTCCGATACAATGAGCAGTTCTTC. Residues: CASSPEAVRYNEQFF.

There are a few counts of this clonotype. The rearrangement links TRBV7-9 to TRBJ2-4, with 7 bases aligning to TRBD1. V shed 4 bases, J shed 8 bases, and the junction held 5 bases outside the gene matches. The CDR3 sequence is 13 residues long. Germline-derived CDR1 and CDR2 are SEHNR and FQNEAQ (reference sequence). The CDR3 coding sequence is TGTGCCAGCAGCTCCTTAACAGGGGACATTCAGTACTTC. Its translation: CASSSLTGDIQYF.

V gene TRBV5-4 combines with J gene TRBJ2-2, with 8 bases aligning to TRBD1. Per the germline V gene, CDR1 is SGHNT and CDR2 is YYREEE (reference sequence). The CDR3 has 15 amino acids. Unmatched junction bases numbered 4, after V lost 6 bases and J lost 0 bases. CDR3 DNA sequence: TGTGCCAGCACCAAGGACAGGGCGAACACCGGGGAGCTGTTTTTT. Its protein is CASTKDRANTGELFF.

At least ten counts were recorded for this clonotype. The V and J genes are TRBV6-1 and TRBJ2-7; D is ambiguous. This CDR3 spans 12 amino acids. CDR1 and CDR2 (germline): MNHNS, SASEGT. V was pared by 3 bases and J by 3 bases, with 6 bases between. CDR3 sequence (DNA): TGTGCCAGCAGTGAGCGGTTCTACGAGCAGTACTTC. This translates into CASSERFYEQYF.

In the case of this clonotype: One junction end does not reproduce the germline sequence, and a read error may be involved. The chain joins TRBV12-3 or TRBV12-4 to TRBJ1-5; 11 positions agree with TRBD1. This CDR3 comprises 14 residues. CDR3 protein: CASSRTGGNQLQHF. CDR3 sequence (DNA): TGTGCCAGCAGCCGGACAGGGGGCAATCAGCTCCAGCATTTT.

The table lists this clonotype with many counts. This rearrangement joins TRBV20-1 to TRBJ1-5; no clear D gene. From germline, CDR1 is DFQATT and CDR2 SNEGSKA (reference sequence). The CDR3 loop spans 14 amino acids. V gave up 7 bases and J gave up 3 bases, with 16 bases separating them. CDR3 in amino acids: CSGQGRTSNQPQHF. The DNA for the CDR3 is TGCAGTGGGCAAGGCAGGACCTCCAATCAGCCCCAGCATTTT.

A remark on this clonotype: With a much larger clone just one base away, this may be a read error. This rearrangement joins TRBV9 to TRBJ1-6; D is undetermined. Germline loops: CDR1 SGDLS, CDR2 YYNGEE. The V end lost 3 bases, the J end lost 12 bases, and 13 bases lay between the germline ends. The CDR3 sequence is 13 residues long. The CDR3 coding sequence is TGTGCCAGCAGCGCCCAAACGGGAGGACCCCTCCACTTT. Translation gives CASSAQTGGPLHF.

In its sample, this clonotype was seen a few times. The chain couples TRBV5-1 to TRBJ2-5; 7 bases line up with TRBD1. J was trimmed by 0 bases and V by 4 bases; bases with no gene match: 6. Germline V gene data show CDR1 as SGHRS and CDR2 as YFSETQ. The CDR3 spans 15 residues. CDR3 sequence (DNA): TGCGCCAGCAGCGATTACGGGACAGACCAAGAGACCCAGTACTTC. Amino acid sequence: CASSDYGTDQETQYF.

Ten or more counts support this clonotype. CDR3: CASSPPRGQAYEQYF. Written as DNA, the CDR3 is TGTGCCAGCAGCCCCCCGAGAGGTCAAGCCTACGAGCAGTACTTC. The chain combines TRBV13 with TRBJ2-7; D uncertain. CDR3 length: 15 residues. The ends were cut back, 5 bases at V and 2 bases at J, with 16 bases in the middle. The germline CDR1 and CDR2 sequences are PRHDT and FYEKMQ (reference sequence).

This chain joins TRBV29-1 and TRBJ2-1; 9 bases match TRBD1. J was trimmed by 6 bases and V by 4 bases; bases with no gene match: 7. Per the germline V gene, CDR1 is SQVTM and CDR2 is ANQGSEA. CDR3 length equals 14 residues. CDR3 coding DNA: TGCAGCGTTGTATGGGGACAGGGTGGCAATGAGCAGTTCTTC. Amino acid sequence: CSVVWGQGGNEQFF.

Ten or more counts support this clonotype. V is TRBV12-3 or TRBV12-4 and J is TRBJ1-4; maybe TRBD1 (5 bases). Trimming pared 8 bases from V and 11 bases from J, leaving 15 bases between. The CDR3 totals 12 residues. DNA of the CDR3: TGTGCCAGCGCTGGGGGGGTGAGGAAACTGTTTTTT. As protein: CASAGGVRKLFF.